This T cell receptor (beta chain) was sequenced during a study of cytomegalovirus exposure and HLA in healthy donors. The CDR3 loop spans 14 amino acids. Trimming took 7 bases from V and 4 from J, leaving 16 bases between them. CDR1 and CDR2 (germline): SGHTA, FQGNSA. Primers: 60 Vbeta forward and 13 Jbeta reverse. Sequencing used immunoSEQ multiplex PCR; TCRdb keeps in-frame clones, though not all of them. The sample gives about 100,000 clones, 82% of which show up once; roughly 3% is in the top ten. Sequenced sample: PBMCs. This rearrangement joins TRBV7-2 to TRBJ1-1, with D perhaps matching TRBD1 (5 bases). The clonotype was recovered from a man in his thirties or forties in good health and CMV-seropositive. CDR3 loop: CASTQGRIGTEAFF. The CDR3, as DNA: TGTGCCAGCACCCAGGGTCGTATTGGCACTGAAGCTTTCTTT.